The 17 T cell receptor beta chains below all came from one sample that was sequenced in a study of a mutant IDH1 vaccine in newly diagnosed glioma. Antigens for these TCRs are unknown. As to time point: week 35, safety follow-up. Mutant IDH1 20-mer peptide, at 300 ug, made up each vaccine dose, with topical imiquimod. Repertoires were generated with immunoSEQ multiplex PCR, while TCRdb's copy carries only in-frame clones and drops some. Found here are around 70,000 clones, 80% to 85% of them singletons; the top ten hold more than 10%. The sample here was PBMCs, taken from a glioma patient whose treatment included an IDH1 peptide vaccine. These receptors all come from a man aged 18 to 30 with glioma.

The rearrangement uses TRBV10-3 and TRBJ2-1, with D possibly being TRBD1 (6 bases). The CDR3 loop spans 16 amino acids. From germline, CDR1 is ENHRY and CDR2 SYGVKD. V was trimmed by 0 bases and J by 3 bases, leaving 12 bases between them. As DNA, the CDR3 is TGTGCCATCAGTGAGTCGAAGACAGGTAGCTACAATGAGCAGTTCTTC. It translates to CAISESKTGSYNEQFF.

V and J are TRBV19 and TRBJ1-5; TRBD1 is a possible D gene (6 bases). The CDR3 consists of 15 residues. The V end lost 6 bases, the J end lost 6 bases, and 18 bases lay between the germline ends. Germline V gene data show CDR1 as LNHDA and CDR2 as SQIVND (reference sequence). The DNA for the CDR3 is TGTGCCAGTAGACACATCAGACAGGCCGGTCAGCCCCAGCATTTT. This sequence encodes CASRHIRQAGQPQHF.

The V gene is TRBV2, the J gene TRBJ1-1, with 9 bases lining up with TRBD1. Germline CDR1 SNHLY, CDR2 FYNNEI. The junction had 13 bases not matched to a gene; V was cut back by 6 bases and J by 11 bases. CDR3 size: 14 residues. The CDR3 DNA reads TGTGCCAGCAGCGGATGGGGGACAGGGCGGGTGGCTTTCTTT. Protein product: CASSGWGTGRVAFF. Together with reference TRBV2 and TRBJ1-1, the CDR3 gives the full variable domain: EPEVTQTPSHQVTQMGQEVILRCVPISNHLYFYWYRQILGQKVEFLVSFYNNEISEKSEIFDDQFSVERPDGSNFTLKIRSTKLEDSAMYFCASSGWGTGRVAFFGQGTRLTVV.

In this sample, this clone turned up once. The rearrangement links TRBV7-2 to TRBJ2-5; D uncertain. CDR3 length: 12 amino acids. Trimming took off 1 base at V and 5 bases at J, with 5 bases between the two ends. Germline assignment: CDR1 SGHTA and CDR2 FQGNSA. As DNA, the CDR3 is TGTGCCAGCAGCTTAGATTTGGAGACCCAGTACTTC. Its protein is CASSLDLETQYF.

This sequence joins TRBV7-2 and TRBJ2-7; D uncertain. V dropped 2 bases and J dropped 4 bases, with 9 bases sitting between them. This CDR3 contains 13 residues. Per germline, CDR1 SGHTA and CDR2 FQGNSA. The CDR3 DNA is TGTGCCAGCAGCTTATCACCCGGGTACGAGCAGTACTTC. This translates into CASSLSPGYEQYF. Complete variable domain (other parts from reference TRBV7-2 and TRBJ2-7): GAGVSQSPSNKVTEKGKDVELRCDPISGHTALYWYRQSLGQGLEFLIYFQGNSAPDKSGLPSDRFSAERTGGSVSTLTIQRTQQEDSAVYLCASSLSPGYEQYFGPGTRLTVT.

The chain employs TRBV28 and TRBJ1-2, with TRBD1 as a possible D gene (5 bases). Trimming cost V 5 bases and J 7 bases, with 14 bases left between them. CDR1 is MDHEN and CDR2 is SYDVKM in the germline V gene. This CDR3 spans 13 amino acids. The CDR3 protein is CASSPLRGVGYTF. In DNA, the CDR3 is TGTGCCAGCAGTCCATTAAGGGGTGTTGGCTACACCTTC.

The chain employs TRBV5-1 and TRBJ1-1; weak D call: TRBD1 (6 bases). V lost 6 bases and J lost 5, with 20 bases in between. Germline V gene data show CDR1 as SGHRS and CDR2 as YFSETQ. The CDR3 consists of 15 residues. For the CDR3, the DNA is TGCGCCAGCACCCTTCGGGGGCAAATCGCTACTGAAGCTTTCTTT. This encodes CASTLRGQIATEAFF.

The gene calls are TRBV2 and TRBJ1-3; D is perhaps TRBD1 (5 bases). Trimming pared 2 bases from V and 4 bases from J, leaving 6 bases between. CDR1 SNHLY and CDR2 FYNNEI come from the germline V gene. CDR3 length equals 13 residues. CDR3 loop: CASSERGGNTIYF. The CDR3 bases are TGTGCCAGCAGTGAAAGGGGAGGAAACACCATATATTTT. Full variable domain (rest looked up from reference TRBV2 and TRBJ1-3): EPEVTQTPSHQVTQMGQEVILRCVPISNHLYFYWYRQILGQKVEFLVSFYNNEISEKSEIFDDQFSVERPDGSNFTLKIRSTKLEDSAMYFCASSERGGNTIYFGEGSWLTVV.

V gene TRBV13 combines with J gene TRBJ2-2, with a weak D call TRBD1 (5 bases). Germline assignment: CDR1 PRHDT and CDR2 FYEKMQ (reference sequence). Trimming removed 6 bases at V and 3 bases at J, with 17 bases between. The CDR3 is made up of 16 amino acids. The CDR3 nucleotides read TGTGCCAGCAGTCAAGCAAGGGAAGGGGACACCGGGGAGCTGTTTTTT. Amino acids: CASSQAREGDTGELFF.

The J gene is TRBJ1-6, the V gene TRBV19, with D perhaps matching TRBD1 (5 bases). This CDR3 comprises 15 residues. V was pared by 0 bases and J by 7 bases, with 10 bases between. CDR1 is LNHDA, CDR2 SQIVND, per germline (reference sequence). The CDR3 here is CASSIEAGLNSPLHF. In DNA form, the CDR3 reads TGTGCCAGTAGTATAGAAGCAGGGCTGAATTCACCCCTCCACTTT.

The V and J genes are TRBV5-8 and TRBJ2-5; D gene ambiguous. The CDR3 consists of 12 residues. Looked up from germline, CDR1 is SGHTS and CDR2 is YDEGEE. V was cut by 0 bases and J by 5 bases, with 5 bases left in between. The CDR3 sequence is CASSLEWETQYF. The CDR3 DNA is TGTGCCAGCAGCTTGGAGTGGGAGACCCAGTACTTC. The full variable domain, completed using reference TRBV5-8 and TRBJ2-5, is EAGVTQSPTHLIKTRGQQATLRCSPISGHTSVYWYQQALGLGLQFLLWYDEGEERNRGNFPPRFSGRQFPNYSSELNVNALELEDSALYLCASSLEWETQYFGPGTRLLVL.

This sequence joins TRBV27 and TRBJ2-3, with no clear D. CDR1 and CDR2 from the germline V gene are MNHEY and SMNVEV (reference sequence). The germline V and J ends were trimmed by 3 bases and 0 bases, with 7 bases remaining between them. There are 14 residues in the CDR3. CDR3 sequence: CASSLSDSTDTQYF. CDR3 DNA: TGTGCCAGCAGTTTGTCGGATAGCACAGATACGCAGTATTTT.

The V gene is TRBV6-6, the J gene TRBJ1-3, with 7 positions matching TRBD1. V shed 5 bases and J 0 bases; nucleotides not matched to a gene: 1. CDR1 is MNHNY, CDR2 SVGAGI, per germline (reference sequence). This CDR3 comprises 14 residues. CDR3 loop: CASSRDSSGNTIYF. The CDR3 nucleotides are TGTGCCAGCAGTCGGGACAGCTCTGGAAACACCATATATTTT.

This sequence joins TRBV5-1 and TRBJ1-3; 7 bases are shared with TRBD1. The CDR3 covers 18 residues. V shed 4 bases, J shed 0 bases, and the junction held 13 bases outside the gene matches. CDR1 and CDR2 from the germline V gene are SGHRS and YFSETQ. This chain's CDR3 is CASSPRGGRTYSGNTIYF. CDR3 DNA: TGCGCCAGCAGCCCCCGAGGGGGCAGGACCTACTCTGGAAACACCATATATTTT. Together with reference TRBV5-1 and TRBJ1-3, the CDR3 gives the full variable domain: KAGVTQTPRYLIKTRGQQVTLSCSPISGHRSVSWYQQTPGQGLQFLFEYFSETQRNKGNFPGRFSGRQFSNSRSEMNVSTLELGDSALYLCASSPRGGRTYSGNTIYFGEGSWLTVV.

The chain carries TRBV19 and TRBJ1-3; D may be TRBD1 (5 bases). Deletions cut 5 bases from V and 0 bases from J, with 8 bases between. Germline CDR1 and CDR2: LNHDA and SQIVND (reference sequence). CDR3 length equals 14 residues. This CDR3 reads CASSPGPSGNTIYF. The CDR3 bases are TGTGCCAGTAGTCCAGGGCCCTCTGGAAACACCATATATTTT.

The chain recombines TRBV19 with TRBJ1-5; D may be TRBD1 (5 bases). CDR3 size: 13 residues. The germline gives CDR1 LNHDA, CDR2 SQIVND (reference sequence). Trimming removed 4 bases from V and 6 bases from J, with 10 bases in between. The DNA of the CDR3 is TGTGCCAGTAGTACCTCCAGGGTTCAGCCCCAGCATTTT. Its protein product is CASSTSRVQPQHF.

This chain links TRBV30 with TRBJ1-1; D remains unclear. Trimming stripped 2 bases from V and 2 bases from J, with 3 bases between. CDR1 is GTSNPN and CDR2 is SVGIG in the germline V gene (reference sequence). The CDR3 covers 11 residues. The chain's CDR3 is CAWSINTEAFF. In DNA, the CDR3 is TGTGCCTGGAGTATTAACACTGAAGCTTTCTTT.